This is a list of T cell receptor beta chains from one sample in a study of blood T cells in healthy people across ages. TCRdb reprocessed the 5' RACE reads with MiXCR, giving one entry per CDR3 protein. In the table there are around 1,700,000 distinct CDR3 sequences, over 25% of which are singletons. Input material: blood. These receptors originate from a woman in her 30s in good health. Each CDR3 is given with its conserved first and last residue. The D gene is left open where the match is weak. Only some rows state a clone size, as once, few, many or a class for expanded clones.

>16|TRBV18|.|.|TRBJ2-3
TGTGCCAGCTCACCCGCGGTCCTCCAGGGGACAGATACGCAGTATTTT
CASSPAVLQGTDTQYF
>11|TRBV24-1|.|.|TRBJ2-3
TGTGCCACCAGATCCGGGGCTACGCAGTATTTT
CATRSGATQYF
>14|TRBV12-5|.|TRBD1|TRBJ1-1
TGTGCTAGTGGTTCCGGGACAGGGGACACTGAAGCTTTCTTT
CASGSGTGDTEAFF
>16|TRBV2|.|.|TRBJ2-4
TGTGCCAGCAGTGAATCAGATAGGGTAGCCAAAAACATTCAGTACTTC
CASSESDRVAKNIQYF
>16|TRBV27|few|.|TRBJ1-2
TGTGCCAGCAGTTTATCGTTAATGGGAGCTAACTATGGCTACACCTTC
CASSLSLMGANYGYTF
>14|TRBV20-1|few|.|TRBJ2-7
TGCAGTGCTAGACCCCTCGACAAGTCCTACGAGCAGTACTTC
CSARPLDKSYEQYF
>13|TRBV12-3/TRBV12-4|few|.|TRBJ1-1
TGTGCCAGCAGGTTAGAAAGGGGTCTTGAGGCTTTCTTT
CASRLERGLEAFF
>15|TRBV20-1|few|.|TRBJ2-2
TGCAGTGCTAGAGATCAGCGGAAGGACACCGGGGAGCTGTTTTTT
CSARDQRKDTGELFF
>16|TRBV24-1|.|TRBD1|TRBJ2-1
TGTGCCACCAGTGATGCCGGACAGGGGGCAGAGAATGAGCAGTTCTTC
CATSDAGQGAENEQFF
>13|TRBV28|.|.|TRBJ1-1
TGTGCCAGCCAACAGCAACTGTATTCGACGGCTTTCTTT
CASQQQLYSTAFF
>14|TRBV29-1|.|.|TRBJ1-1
TGCAGCGTTGAAGGGACGGCAAGACTCACTGAAGCTTTCTTT
CSVEGTARLTEAFF
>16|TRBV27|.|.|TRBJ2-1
TGTGCCAGCAGTCCACTGCCGATTTTCTCCTACAATGAGCAGTTCTTC
CASSPLPIFSYNEQFF
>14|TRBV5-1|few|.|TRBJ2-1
TGCGCCAGCAGCTTGGAGTACAAGTACAATGAGCAGTTCTTC
CASSLEYKYNEQFF
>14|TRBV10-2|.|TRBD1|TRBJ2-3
TGCGCCAGCAGACAGGGGGGCCTGGTAGATACGCAGTATTTT
CASRQGGLVDTQYF
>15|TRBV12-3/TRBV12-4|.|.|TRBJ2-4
TGTGCCAGCAGCCCCGGGGCTAGCGCTTACAATGAACAGTACTTC
CASSPGASAYNEQYF
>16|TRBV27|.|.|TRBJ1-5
TGTGCCAGCAGTCTAGGGACCCCCGAGGGCAATCAGCCCCAGCATTTT
CASSLGTPEGNQPQHF
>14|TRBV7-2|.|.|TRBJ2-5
TGTGCCAGCAGCGATCCCCCCGGAGGCAATGAGCAGTACTTC
CASSDPPGGNEQYF
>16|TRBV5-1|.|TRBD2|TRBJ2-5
TGCGCCAGCAGCACCGGGGGGGCCAGGGTTGGAGAGACCCAGTACTTC
CASSTGGARVGETQYF
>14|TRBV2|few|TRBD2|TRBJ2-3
TGTGCCAGCCGTTACGGGACTAGTGGAGATACGCAGTATTTT
CASRYGTSGDTQYF
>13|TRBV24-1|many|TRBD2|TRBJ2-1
TGTGCCACCGGAGCGGGAGGTAGTAATGAGCAGTTCTTC
CATGAGGSNEQFF
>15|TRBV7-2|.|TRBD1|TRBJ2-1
TGTGCCAGCAGCTTAGATGGGACAGTTAACAATGAGCAGTTCTTC
CASSLDGTVNNEQFF
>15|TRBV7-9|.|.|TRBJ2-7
TGTGCCAGCAGCCCGTTATGGGCAGGGGACTACGAGCAGTACTTC
CASSPLWAGDYEQYF
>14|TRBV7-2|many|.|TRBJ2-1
TGTGCCAGCAGCATAACCGGGGGCAGGAATGAGCAGTTCTTC
CASSITGGRNEQFF
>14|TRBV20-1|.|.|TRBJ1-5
TGCAGTGCTCGGAATTTCGCGGGCAATCAGCCCCAGCATTTT
CSARNFAGNQPQHF
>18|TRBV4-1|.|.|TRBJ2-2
TGCGCCAGCAGCCAAGAGCGTGCAGGCCTCCCGGGGGCCGGGGAGCTGTTTTTT
CASSQERAGLPGAGELFF
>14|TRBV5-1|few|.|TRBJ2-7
TGCGCCAGCAGCCCTGCGGGTTACGTCCACGAGCAGTACTTC
CASSPAGYVHEQYF
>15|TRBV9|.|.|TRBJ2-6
TGTGCCAGCAGCGGGGGGGGCTCTGGGGCCAACGTCCGGACTTTC
CASSGGGSGANVRTF
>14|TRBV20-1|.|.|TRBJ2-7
TGCAGTGCTAGTCCTTCTTCAGCAGCCTACGAGCAGTACTTC
CSASPSSAAYEQYF
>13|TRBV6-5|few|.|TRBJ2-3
TGTGCCAGCAGCGACAACTTTCCAGATACGCAGTATTTT
CASSDNFPDTQYF